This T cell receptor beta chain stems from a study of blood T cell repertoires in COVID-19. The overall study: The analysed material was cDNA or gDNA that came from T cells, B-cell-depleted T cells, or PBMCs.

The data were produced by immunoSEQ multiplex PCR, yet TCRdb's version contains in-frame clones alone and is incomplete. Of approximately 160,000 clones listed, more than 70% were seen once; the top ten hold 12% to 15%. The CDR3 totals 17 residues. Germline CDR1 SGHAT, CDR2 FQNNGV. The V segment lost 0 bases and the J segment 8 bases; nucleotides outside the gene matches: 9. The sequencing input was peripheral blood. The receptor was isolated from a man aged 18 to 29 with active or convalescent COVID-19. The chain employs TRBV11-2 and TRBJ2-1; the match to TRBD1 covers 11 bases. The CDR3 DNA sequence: TGTGCCAGCAGCTTAGAAGGAGGACAGGGGGCGCGGGATGAGCAGTTCTTC. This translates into CASSLEGGQGARDEQFF. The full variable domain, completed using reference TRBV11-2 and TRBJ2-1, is EAGVAQSPRYKIIEKRQSVAFWCNPISGHATLYWYQQILGQGPKLLIQFQNNGVVDDSQLPKDRFSAERLKGVDSTLKIQPAKLEDSAVYLCASSLEGGQGARDEQFFGPGTRLTVL.